This paragraph covers one T cell receptor (beta chain) sequence. What it recognizes is unknown. This sample was taken from a study of T cell repertoires in cytomegalovirus infection. Study-wide context: A matching HLA type, together with CMV infection, was signaled by public TCR beta signatures.

TCRdb fed the reads into MiXCR, producing one record per CDR3 protein. This sample has approximately 390,000 distinct CDR3 sequences, with roughly 36% found just once. Findings and caveats of the study: HLA-C-restricted CMV-specific TCR beta clonotypes prevailed in the ex vivo response.

Trimming cost V 8 bases and J 4 bases; bases outside gene matches: 6. CDR3 length equals 13 residues. The germline gives CDR1 MDHEN, CDR2 SYDVKM. The sequence was obtained from a human donor in good health (CMV status not recorded). Some clones in this sample may be carry-over from other donors' samples. Sequenced here: cultured PBMCs, sampled from culture after CMV antigen stimulation. This chain connects TRBV28 to TRBJ1-1; 8 positions agree with TRBD1. Written as DNA, the CDR3 is TGTGCCAGCTTAGGACAGGGATTCACTGAAGCTTTCTTT. It yields the protein CASLGQGFTEAFF.